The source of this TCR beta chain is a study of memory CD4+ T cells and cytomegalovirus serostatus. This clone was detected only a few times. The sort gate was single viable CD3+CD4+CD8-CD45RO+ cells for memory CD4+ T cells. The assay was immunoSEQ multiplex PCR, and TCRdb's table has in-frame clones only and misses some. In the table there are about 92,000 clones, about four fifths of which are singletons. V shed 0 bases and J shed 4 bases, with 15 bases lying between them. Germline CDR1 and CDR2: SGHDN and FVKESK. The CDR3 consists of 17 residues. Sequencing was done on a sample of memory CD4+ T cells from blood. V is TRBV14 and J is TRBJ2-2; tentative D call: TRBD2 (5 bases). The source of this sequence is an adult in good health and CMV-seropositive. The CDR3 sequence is CASSQERGKGGTGELFF. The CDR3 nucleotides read TGTGCCAGCAGCCAAGAAAGAGGGAAGGGTGGCACCGGGGAGCTGTTTTTT.